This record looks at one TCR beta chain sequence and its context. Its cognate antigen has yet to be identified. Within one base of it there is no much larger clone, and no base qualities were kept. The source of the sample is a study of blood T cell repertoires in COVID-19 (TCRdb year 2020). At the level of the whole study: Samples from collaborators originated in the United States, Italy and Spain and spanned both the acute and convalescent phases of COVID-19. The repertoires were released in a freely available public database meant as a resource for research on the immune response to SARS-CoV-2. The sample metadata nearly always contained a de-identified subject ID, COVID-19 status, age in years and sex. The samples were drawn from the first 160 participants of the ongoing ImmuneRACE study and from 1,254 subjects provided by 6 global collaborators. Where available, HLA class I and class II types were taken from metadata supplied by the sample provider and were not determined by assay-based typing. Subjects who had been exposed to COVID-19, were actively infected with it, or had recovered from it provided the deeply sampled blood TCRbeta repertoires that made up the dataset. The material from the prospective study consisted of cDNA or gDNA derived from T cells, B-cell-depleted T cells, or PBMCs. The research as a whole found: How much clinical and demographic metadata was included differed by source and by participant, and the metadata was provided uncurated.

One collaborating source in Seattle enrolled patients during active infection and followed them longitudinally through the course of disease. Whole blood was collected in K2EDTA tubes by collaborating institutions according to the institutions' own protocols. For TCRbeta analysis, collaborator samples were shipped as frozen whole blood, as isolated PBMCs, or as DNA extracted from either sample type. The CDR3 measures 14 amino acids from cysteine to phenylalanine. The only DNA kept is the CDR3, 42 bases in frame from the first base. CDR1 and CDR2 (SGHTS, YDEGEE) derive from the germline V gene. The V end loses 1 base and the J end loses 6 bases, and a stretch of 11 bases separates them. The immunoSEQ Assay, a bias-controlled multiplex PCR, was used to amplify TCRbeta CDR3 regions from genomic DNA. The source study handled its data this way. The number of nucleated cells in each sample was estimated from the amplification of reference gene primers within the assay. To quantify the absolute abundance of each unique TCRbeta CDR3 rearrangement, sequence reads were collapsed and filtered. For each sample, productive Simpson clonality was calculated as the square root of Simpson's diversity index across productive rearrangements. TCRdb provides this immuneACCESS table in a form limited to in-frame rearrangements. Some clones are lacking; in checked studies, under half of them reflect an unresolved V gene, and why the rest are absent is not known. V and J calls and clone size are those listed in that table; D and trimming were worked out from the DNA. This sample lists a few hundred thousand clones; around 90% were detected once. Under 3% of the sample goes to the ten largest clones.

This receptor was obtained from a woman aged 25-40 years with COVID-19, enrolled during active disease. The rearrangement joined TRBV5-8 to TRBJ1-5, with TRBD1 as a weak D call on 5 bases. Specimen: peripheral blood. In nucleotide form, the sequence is TGTGCCAGCAGCTTGTTGAGGGGAGGTCAGCCCCAGCATTTT. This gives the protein CASSLLRGGQPQHF.